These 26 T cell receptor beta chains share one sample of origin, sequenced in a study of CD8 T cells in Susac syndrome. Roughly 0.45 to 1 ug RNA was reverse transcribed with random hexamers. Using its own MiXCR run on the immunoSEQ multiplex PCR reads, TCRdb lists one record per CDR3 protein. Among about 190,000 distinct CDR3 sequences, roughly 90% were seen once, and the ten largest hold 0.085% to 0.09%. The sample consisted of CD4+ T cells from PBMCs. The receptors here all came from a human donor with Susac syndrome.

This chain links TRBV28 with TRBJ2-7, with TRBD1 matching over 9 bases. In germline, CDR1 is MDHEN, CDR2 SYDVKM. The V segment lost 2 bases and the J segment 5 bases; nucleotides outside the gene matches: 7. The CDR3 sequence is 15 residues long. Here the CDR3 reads CASSLPGTGLHEQYF. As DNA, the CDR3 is TGTGCCAGCAGTTTACCCGGGACAGGGTTGCACGAGCAGTACTTC.

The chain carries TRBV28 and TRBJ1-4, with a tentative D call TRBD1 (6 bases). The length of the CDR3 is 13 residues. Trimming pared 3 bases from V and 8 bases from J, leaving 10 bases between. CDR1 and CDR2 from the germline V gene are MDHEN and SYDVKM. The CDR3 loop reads CASSFPGGEKLFF. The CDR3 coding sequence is TGTGCCAGCAGTTTTCCCGGGGGCGAAAAACTGTTTTTT.

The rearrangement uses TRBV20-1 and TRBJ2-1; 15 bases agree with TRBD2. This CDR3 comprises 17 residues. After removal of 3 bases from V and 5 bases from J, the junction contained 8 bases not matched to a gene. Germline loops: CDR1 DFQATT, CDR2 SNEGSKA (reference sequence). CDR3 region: CSASAGLAGGRHNEQFF. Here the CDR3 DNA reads TGCAGTGCTAGCGCCGGACTAGCGGGAGGGAGGCACAATGAGCAGTTCTTC.

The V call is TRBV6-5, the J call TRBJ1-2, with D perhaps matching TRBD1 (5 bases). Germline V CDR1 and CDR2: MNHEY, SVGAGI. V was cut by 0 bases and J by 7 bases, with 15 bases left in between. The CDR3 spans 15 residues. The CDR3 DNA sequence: TGTGCCAGCAGTTACTCGCGTCGGGGACCTCCTGGCTACACCTTC. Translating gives CASSYSRRGPPGYTF.

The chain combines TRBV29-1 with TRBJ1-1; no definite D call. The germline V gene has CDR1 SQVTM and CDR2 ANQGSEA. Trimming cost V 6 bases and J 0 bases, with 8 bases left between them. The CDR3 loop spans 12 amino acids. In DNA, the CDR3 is TGCAGCGTAGGAAACATGAACACTGAAGCTTTCTTT. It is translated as CSVGNMNTEAFF.

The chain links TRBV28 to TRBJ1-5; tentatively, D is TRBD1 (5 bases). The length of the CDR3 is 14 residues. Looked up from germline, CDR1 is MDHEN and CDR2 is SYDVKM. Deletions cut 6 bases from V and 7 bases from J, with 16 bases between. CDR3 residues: CASRPQGRGQPQHF. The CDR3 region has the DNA TGTGCCAGCAGACCCCAGGGAAGGGGCCAGCCCCAGCATTTT.

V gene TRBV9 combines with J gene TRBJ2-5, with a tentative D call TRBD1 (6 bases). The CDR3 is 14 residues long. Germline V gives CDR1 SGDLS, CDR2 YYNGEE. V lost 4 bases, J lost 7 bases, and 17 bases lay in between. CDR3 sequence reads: CASSPQGLATTQYF. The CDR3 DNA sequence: TGTGCCAGCAGCCCCCAGGGGCTAGCAACGACCCAGTACTTC.

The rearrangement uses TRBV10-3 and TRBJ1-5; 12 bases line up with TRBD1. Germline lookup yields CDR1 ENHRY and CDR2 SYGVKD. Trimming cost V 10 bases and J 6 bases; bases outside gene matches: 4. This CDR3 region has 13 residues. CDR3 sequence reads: CATGTGGIQPQHF. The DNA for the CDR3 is TGTGCCACCGGGACAGGGGGCATTCAGCCCCAGCATTTT.

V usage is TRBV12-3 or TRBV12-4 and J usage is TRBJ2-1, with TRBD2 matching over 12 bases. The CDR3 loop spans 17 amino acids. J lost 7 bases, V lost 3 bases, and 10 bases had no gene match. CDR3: CASSFSSGGAGGNEQFF. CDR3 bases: TGTGCCAGCAGTTTCTCTAGCGGGGGGGCAGGTGGTAATGAGCAGTTCTTC.

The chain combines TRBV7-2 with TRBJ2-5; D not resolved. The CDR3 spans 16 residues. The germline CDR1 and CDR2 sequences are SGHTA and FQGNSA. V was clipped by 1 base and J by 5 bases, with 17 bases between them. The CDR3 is CASSLGIMSGRETQYF. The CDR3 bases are TGTGCCAGCAGCTTAGGTATCATGAGTGGTCGGGAGACCCAGTACTTC.

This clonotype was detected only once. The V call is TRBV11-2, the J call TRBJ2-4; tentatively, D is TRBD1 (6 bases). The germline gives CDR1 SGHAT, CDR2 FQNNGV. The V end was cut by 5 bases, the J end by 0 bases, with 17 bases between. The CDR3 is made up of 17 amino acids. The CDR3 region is CASSKDRTALAKNIQYF. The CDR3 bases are TGTGCCAGCAGCAAAGACAGGACAGCCCTAGCCAAAAACATTCAGTACTTC.

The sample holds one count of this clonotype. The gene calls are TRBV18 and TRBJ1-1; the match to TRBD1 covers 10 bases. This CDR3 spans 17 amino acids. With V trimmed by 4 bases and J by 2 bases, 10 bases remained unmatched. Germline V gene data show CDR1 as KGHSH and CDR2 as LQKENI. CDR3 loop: CASSQKAGTGENTEAFF. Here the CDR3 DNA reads TGTGCCAGCTCACAAAAAGCCGGGACAGGGGAAAACACTGAAGCTTTCTTT. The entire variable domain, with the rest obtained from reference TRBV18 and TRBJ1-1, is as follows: NAGVMQNPRHLVRRRGQEARLRCSPMKGHSHVYWYRQLPEEGLKFMVYLQKENIIDESGMPKERFSAEFPKEGPSILRIQQVVRGDSAAYFCASSQKAGTGENTEAFFGQGTRLTVV.

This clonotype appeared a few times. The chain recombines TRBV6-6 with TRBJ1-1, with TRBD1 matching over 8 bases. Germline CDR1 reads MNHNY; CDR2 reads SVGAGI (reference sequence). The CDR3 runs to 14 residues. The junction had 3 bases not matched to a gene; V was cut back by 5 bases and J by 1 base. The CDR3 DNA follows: TGTGCCAGCAGTCGAGACAGGGGGAACACTGAAGCTTTCTTT. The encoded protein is CASSRDRGNTEAFF.

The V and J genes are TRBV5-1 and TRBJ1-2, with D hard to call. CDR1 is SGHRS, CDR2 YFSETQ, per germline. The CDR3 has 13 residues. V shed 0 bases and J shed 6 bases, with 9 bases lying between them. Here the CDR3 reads CASSLASAHGYTF. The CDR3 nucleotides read TGCGCCAGCAGCTTGGCCTCAGCCCATGGCTACACCTTC.

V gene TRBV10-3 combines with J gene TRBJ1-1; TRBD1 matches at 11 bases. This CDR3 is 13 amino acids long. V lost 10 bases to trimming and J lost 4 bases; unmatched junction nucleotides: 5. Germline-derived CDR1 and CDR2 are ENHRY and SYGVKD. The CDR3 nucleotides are TGTGCCACTAATGGACAGGGGGCCACTGAAGCTTTCTTT. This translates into CATNGQGATEAFF.

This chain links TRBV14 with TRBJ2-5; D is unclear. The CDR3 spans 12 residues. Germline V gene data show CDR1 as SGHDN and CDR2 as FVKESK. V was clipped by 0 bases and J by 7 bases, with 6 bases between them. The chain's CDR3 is CASSQERGTQYF. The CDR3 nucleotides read TGTGCCAGCAGCCAAGAGCGCGGGACCCAGTACTTC. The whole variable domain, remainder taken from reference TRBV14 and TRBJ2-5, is EAGVTQFPSHSVIEKGQTVTLRCDPISGHDNLYWYRRVMGKEIKFLLHFVKESKQDESGMPNNRFLAERTGGTYSTLKVQPAELEDSGVYFCASSQERGTQYFGPGTRLLVL.

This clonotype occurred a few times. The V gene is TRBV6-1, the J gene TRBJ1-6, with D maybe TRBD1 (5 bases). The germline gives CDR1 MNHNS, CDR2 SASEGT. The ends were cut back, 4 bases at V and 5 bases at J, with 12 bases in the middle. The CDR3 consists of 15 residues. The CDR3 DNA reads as TGTGCCAGCAGTGCCAGACAGATGGATAATTCACCCCTCCACTTT. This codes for CASSARQMDNSPLHF.

The CDR3: CSAGIPNFIYEQYF. The CDR3 coding sequence is TGCAGTGCTGGAATACCCAACTTCATCTACGAGCAGTACTTC. The gene calls are TRBV20-1 and TRBJ2-7, with D hard to call. This CDR3 comprises 14 residues. V was clipped by 5 bases and J by 3 bases, with 17 bases between them. Germline V gives CDR1 DFQATT, CDR2 SNEGSKA (reference sequence).

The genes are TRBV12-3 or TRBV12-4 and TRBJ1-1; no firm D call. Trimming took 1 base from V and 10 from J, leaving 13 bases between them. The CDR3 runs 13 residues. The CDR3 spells CASSLVGIEGAFF. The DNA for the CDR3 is TGTGCCAGCAGTTTAGTCGGTATCGAAGGAGCTTTCTTT.

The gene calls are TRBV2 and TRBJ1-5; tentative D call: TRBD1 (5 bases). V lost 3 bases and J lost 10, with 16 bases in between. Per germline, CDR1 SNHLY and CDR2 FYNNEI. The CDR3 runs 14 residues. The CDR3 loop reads CASSEYRDALPQHF. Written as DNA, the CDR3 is TGTGCCAGCAGTGAGTATAGGGACGCCCTCCCCCAGCATTTT.

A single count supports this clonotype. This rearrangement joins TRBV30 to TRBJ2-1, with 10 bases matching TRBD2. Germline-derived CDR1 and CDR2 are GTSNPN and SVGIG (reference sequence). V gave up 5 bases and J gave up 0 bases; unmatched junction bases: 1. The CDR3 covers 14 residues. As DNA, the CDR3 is TGTGCCTGGTTAGCGGGGGGCTCCTACAATGAGCAGTTCTTC. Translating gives CAWLAGGSYNEQFF.

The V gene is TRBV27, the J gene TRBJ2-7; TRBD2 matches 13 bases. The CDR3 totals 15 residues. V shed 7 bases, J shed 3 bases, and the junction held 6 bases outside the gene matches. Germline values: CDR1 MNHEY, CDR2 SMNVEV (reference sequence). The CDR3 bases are TGTGCCAGCAATGGGACTAGCGGGATAGACTACGAGCAGTACTTC. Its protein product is CASNGTSGIDYEQYF.

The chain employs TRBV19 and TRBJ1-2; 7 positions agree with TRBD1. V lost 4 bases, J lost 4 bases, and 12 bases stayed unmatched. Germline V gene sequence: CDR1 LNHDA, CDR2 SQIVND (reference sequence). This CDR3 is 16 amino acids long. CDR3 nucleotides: TGTGCCAGTAGTACCACCTGGACAGGTAACCTCTATGGCTACACCTTC. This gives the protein CASSTTWTGNLYGYTF.

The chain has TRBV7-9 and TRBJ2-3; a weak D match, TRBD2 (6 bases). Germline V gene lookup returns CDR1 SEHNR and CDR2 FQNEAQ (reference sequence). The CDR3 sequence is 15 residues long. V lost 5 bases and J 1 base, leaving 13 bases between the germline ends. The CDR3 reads CASSILLAGTDTQYF. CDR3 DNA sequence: TGTGCCAGCAGCATACTACTAGCAGGCACAGATACGCAGTATTTT. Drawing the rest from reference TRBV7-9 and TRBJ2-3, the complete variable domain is DTGVSQNPRHKITKRGQNVTFRCDPISEHNRLYWYRQTLGQGPEFLTYFQNEAQLEKSRLLSDRFSAERPKGSFSTLEIQRTEQGDSAMYLCASSILLAGTDTQYFGPGTRLTVL.

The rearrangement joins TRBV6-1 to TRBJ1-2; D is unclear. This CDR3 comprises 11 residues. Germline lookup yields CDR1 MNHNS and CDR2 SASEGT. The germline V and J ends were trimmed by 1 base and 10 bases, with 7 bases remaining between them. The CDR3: CASSEGASYTF. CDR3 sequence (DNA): TGTGCCAGCAGTGAAGGCGCTTCCTACACCTTC.

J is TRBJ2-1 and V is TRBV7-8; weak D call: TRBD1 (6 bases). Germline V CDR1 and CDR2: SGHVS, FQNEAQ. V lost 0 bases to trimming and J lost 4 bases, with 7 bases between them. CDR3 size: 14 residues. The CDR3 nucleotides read TGTGCCAGCAGCTTAGCGGGGGCTTACAATGAGCAGTTCTTC. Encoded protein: CASSLAGAYNEQFF.